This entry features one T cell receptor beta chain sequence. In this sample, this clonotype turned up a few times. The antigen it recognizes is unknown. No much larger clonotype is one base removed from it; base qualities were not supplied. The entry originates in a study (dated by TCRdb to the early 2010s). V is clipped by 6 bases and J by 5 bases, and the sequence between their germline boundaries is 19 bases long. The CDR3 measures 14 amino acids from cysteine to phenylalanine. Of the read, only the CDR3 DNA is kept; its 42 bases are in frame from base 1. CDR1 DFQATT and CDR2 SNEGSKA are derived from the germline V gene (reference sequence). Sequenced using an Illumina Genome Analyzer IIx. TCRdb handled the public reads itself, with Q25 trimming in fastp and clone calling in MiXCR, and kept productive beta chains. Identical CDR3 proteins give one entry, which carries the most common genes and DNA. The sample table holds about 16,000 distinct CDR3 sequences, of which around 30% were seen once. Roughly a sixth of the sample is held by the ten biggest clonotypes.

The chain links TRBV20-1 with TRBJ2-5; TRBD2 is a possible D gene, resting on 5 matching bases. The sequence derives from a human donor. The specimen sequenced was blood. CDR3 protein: CSASPRARTETQYF. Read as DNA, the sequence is TGCAGTGCCAGCCCGAGGGCCAGGACTGAGACCCAGTACTTC.